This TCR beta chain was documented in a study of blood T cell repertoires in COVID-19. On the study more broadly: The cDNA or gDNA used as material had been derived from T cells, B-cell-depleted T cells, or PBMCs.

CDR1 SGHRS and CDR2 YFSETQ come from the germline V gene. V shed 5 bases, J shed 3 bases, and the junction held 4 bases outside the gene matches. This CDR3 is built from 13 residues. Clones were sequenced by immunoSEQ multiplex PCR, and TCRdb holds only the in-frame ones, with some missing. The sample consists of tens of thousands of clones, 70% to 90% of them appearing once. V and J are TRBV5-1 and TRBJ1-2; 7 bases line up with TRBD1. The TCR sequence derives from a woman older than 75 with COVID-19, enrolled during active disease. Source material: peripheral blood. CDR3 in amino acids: CASRTDRDYGYTF. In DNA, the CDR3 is TGCGCCAGCAGGACCGACAGGGACTATGGCTACACCTTC.